The entry below describes one T cell receptor (beta chain). The data are from a study of control samples from healthy donors and cancer patients. Germline CDR1 and CDR2: LGHDT and YNNKEL (reference sequence). With V trimmed by 1 base and J by 10 bases, 2 bases remained unmatched. This CDR3 region has 12 residues. Sequencing used immunoSEQ multiplex PCR; TCRdb keeps in-frame clones, though not all of them. Of over 100,000 clones in the sample, more than 90% were seen once. This sequence originates from a man between 18 and 35 years old in good health. The chain carries TRBV3-1 (or the pseudogene TRBV3-2) and TRBJ2-7, with TRBD1 matching 9 bases. Sequenced sample: blood. This chain's CDR3 is CASSQATGGQYF. Written as DNA, the CDR3 is TGTGCCAGCAGCCAAGCGACAGGGGGTCAGTACTTC.